This T cell receptor (beta chain) was found in a study of T cell responses to AZD1222 COVID-19 vaccine. This clone was counted between two and nine times. TCRdb keeps only in-frame clones here, not all; method: immunoSEQ multiplex PCR. In the table there are tens of thousands of clones, more than 70% of which are singletons. Trimming pared 0 bases from V and 0 bases from J, leaving 15 bases between. CDR1 is SGHRS and CDR2 is YFSETQ in the germline V gene. The CDR3 contains 18 residues. This sequence was found in an adult who received the AZD1222 COVID-19 vaccine. The source material was peripheral blood, sampled 28 days after the second AZD1222 dose. The chain uses TRBV5-1 and TRBJ2-2; D not resolved. The CDR3 spells CASSLAGSTYANTGELFF. The CDR3 nucleotides read TGCGCCAGCAGCTTGGCCGGCTCCACATACGCGAACACCGGGGAGCTGTTTTTT.